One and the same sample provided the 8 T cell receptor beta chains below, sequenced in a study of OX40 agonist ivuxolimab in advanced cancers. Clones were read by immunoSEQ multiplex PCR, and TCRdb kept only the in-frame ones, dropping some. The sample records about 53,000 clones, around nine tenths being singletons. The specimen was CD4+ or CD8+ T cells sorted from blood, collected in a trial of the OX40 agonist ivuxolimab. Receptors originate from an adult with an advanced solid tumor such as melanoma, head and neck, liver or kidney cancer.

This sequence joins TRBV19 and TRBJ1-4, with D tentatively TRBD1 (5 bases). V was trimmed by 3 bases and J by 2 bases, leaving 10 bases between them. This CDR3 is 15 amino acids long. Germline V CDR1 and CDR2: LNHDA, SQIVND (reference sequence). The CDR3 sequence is CASSIAGTTNEKLFF. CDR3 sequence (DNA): TGTGCCAGTAGTATCGCAGGGACGACTAATGAAAAACTGTTTTTT.

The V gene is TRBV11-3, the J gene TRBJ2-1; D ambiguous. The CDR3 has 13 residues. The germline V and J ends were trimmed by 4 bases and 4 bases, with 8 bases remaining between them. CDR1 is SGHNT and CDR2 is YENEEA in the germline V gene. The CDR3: CASSSRSYNEQFF. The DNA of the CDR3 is TGTGCCAGCAGCTCCCGATCTTACAATGAGCAGTTCTTC.

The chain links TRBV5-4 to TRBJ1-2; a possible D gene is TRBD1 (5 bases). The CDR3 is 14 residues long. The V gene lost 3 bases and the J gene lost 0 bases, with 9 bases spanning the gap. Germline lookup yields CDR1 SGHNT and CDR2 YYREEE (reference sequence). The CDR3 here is CASSSTDTNYGYTF. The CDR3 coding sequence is TGTGCCAGCAGCTCGACAGACACTAACTATGGCTACACCTTC.

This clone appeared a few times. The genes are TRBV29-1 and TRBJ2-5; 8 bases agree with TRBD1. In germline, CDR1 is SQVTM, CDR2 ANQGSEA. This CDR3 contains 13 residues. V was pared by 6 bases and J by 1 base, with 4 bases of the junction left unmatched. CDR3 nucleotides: TGCAGCGTCGACAGGGGACCCCAAGAGACCCAGTACTTC. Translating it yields CSVDRGPQETQYF.

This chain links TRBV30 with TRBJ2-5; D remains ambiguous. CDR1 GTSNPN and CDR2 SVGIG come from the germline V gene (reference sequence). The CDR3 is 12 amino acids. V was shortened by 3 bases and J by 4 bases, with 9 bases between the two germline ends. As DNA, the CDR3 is TGTGCCTGGAGCGGCGGCCCAGAGACCCAGTACTTC. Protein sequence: CAWSGGPETQYF.

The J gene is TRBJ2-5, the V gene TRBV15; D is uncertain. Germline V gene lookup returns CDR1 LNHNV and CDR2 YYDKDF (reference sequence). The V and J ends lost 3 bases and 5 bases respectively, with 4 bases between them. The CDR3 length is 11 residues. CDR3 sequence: CATSRGETQYF. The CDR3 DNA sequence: TGTGCCACCAGCAGGGGGGAGACCCAGTACTTC. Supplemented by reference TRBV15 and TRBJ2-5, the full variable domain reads DAMVIQNPRYQVTQFGKPVTLSCSQTLNHNVMYWYQQKSSQAPKLLFHYYDKDFNNEADTPDNFQSRRPNTSFCFLDIRSPGLGDTAMYLCATSRGETQYFGPGTRLLVL.

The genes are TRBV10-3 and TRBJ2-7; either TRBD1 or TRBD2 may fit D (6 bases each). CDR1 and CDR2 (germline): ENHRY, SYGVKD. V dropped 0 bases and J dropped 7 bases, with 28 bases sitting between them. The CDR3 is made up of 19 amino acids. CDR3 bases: TGTGCCATCAGTGAGTCGGGGGGCCGTCGGACAGACTCCACTGGGGAGCAGTACTTC. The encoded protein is CAISESGGRRTDSTGEQYF.

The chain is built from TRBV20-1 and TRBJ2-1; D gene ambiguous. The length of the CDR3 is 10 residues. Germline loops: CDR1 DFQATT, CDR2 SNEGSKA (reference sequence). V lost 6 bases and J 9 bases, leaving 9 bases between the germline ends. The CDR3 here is CSAKWSEQFF. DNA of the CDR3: TGCAGTGCAAAGTGGAGTGAGCAGTTCTTC.